A selection of T cell receptor beta chains follows, all from one sample in a study of cytomegalovirus exposure and HLA in healthy donors. Here immunoSEQ multiplex PCR was the method, and the copy in TCRdb shows in-frame clones only, minus some. The table records approximately 85,000 clones, around 62% of them present only once. Sequencing was performed on PBMCs. The receptor set was obtained from a woman under 40 in good health and CMV-seropositive. Both conserved end residues are part of each CDR3. Each record gives: clone size, D gene, V gene, J gene, CDR3 DNA, CDR3 protein. D genes are given only for firm matches. Some rows have no size entry. The others give once, few or many, or a class for an expanded clone.

size: few
D: -
V: TRBV6-6
J: TRBJ2-3
DNA: TGTGCCAGCAGGCGGACCGGGGGCACAGATACGCAGTATTTT
CDR3: CASRRTGGTDTQYF

size: -
D: -
V: TRBV5-1
J: TRBJ2-7
DNA: TGCGCCAGCAGCTTGGAGGGGGTTGCCTACGAGCAGTACTTC
CDR3: CASSLEGVAYEQYF

size: -
D: TRBD1
V: TRBV9
J: TRBJ1-6
DNA: TGTGCCAGCAGCGTAGCTACAGGGGCGAATAATTCACCCCTCCACTTT
CDR3: CASSVATGANNSPLHF

size: -
D: TRBD2
V: TRBV7-3
J: TRBJ2-1
DNA: TGTGCCAGCAGCCCTCTTGGCGGGGGTTACAATGAGCAGTTCTTC
CDR3: CASSPLGGGYNEQFF

size: -
D: -
V: TRBV13
J: TRBJ2-7
DNA: TGTGCCAGCAGCCCTTCGACAGACCCCTACGAGCAGTACTTC
CDR3: CASSPSTDPYEQYF

size: few
D: TRBD1
V: TRBV2
J: TRBJ1-1
DNA: TGTGCCAGCAGAGATACAGAACCGACAGGGAAGGCTTTCTTT
CDR3: CASRDTEPTGKAFF

size: once
D: TRBD1
V: TRBV7-9
J: TRBJ1-3
DNA: TGTGCCAGCAGCTTAGCGACAGGGAAGGCTGGAAACACCATATATTTT
CDR3: CASSLATGKAGNTIYF

size: -
D: TRBD1
V: TRBV10-3
J: TRBJ1-1
DNA: TGTGCCATCAAAGAGACAGGGGGCGGGAACACTGAAGCTTTCTTT
CDR3: CAIKETGGGNTEAFF

size: -
D: -
V: TRBV4-2
J: TRBJ1-2
DNA: TGTGCCAGCAGCCAATCGACGGGGGCTAACTATGGCTACACCTTC
CDR3: CASSQSTGANYGYTF

size: -
D: -
V: TRBV27
J: TRBJ2-6
DNA: TGTGCCAGTCGGGAGGGGGCCAACGTCCTGACTTTC
CDR3: CASREGANVLTF

size: -
D: -
V: TRBV9
J: TRBJ2-3
DNA: TGTGCCAGCAGCGTAGCGGGGACAGATACGCAGTATTTT
CDR3: CASSVAGTDTQYF

size: -
D: TRBD2
V: TRBV5-1
J: TRBJ2-3
DNA: TGCGCCAGCAGCTTGGCCGCGGGGGGGCCCCCAGATACGCAGTATTTT
CDR3: CASSLAAGGPPDTQYF

size: -
D: TRBD1
V: TRBV7-2
J: TRBJ2-7
DNA: TGTGCCAGCAGCTTGGGGACAGTTTCCTACGAGCAGTACTTC
CDR3: CASSLGTVSYEQYF

size: -
D: -
V: TRBV28
J: TRBJ1-5
DNA: TGTGCCAGCAAGATAGCGAATTTGCCCCAGCATTTT
CDR3: CASKIANLPQHF

size: -
D: -
V: TRBV9
J: TRBJ1-1
DNA: TGTGCCAGCAGCCTGGGCGGGGGCACTGAAGCTTTCTTT
CDR3: CASSLGGGTEAFF